The entry below gives a single T cell receptor beta chain sequence along with its context. The data were taken from a study of long-term antiretroviral therapy in people with HIV. Researchers report immunoSEQ v3.0 was run at survey level. Profiled with immunoSEQ multiplex PCR; TCRdb holds only in-frame clones, not every one. The sample includes about 15,000 clones, less than 80% of them seen just once. The sequence came from a middle-aged woman with HIV. The sample here was unsorted PBMCs, taken 3.2 years after starting antiretroviral therapy.

CDR3 in amino acids: CASSVSSYNSPLHF. The CDR3 region has the DNA TGTGCCAGCAGCGTGAGCTCCTATAATTCACCCCTCCACTTT. The chain employs TRBV27 and TRBJ1-6; D remains unclear. Trimming pared 6 bases from V and 0 bases from J, leaving 6 bases between. Germline values: CDR1 MNHEY, CDR2 SMNVEV (reference sequence). This CDR3 is 14 amino acids long.